This entry is about one T cell receptor beta chain. Its antigen is still unknown. Per-base quality was not reported, and no clone a single base away is much larger than it. The immunoSEQ Assay, a bias-controlled multiplex PCR, was used to amplify TCRbeta CDR3 regions from genomic DNA. Under the source paper's analysis protocol: Nucleated cell counts per sample were estimated from amplification of reference gene primers within the assay. To quantify the absolute abundance of each unique TCRbeta CDR3 rearrangement, sequence reads were collapsed and filtered. For each sample, productive Simpson clonality was calculated as the square root of Simpson's diversity index over productive rearrangements. TCRdb took over this immuneACCESS table, retaining in-frame rearrangements with V and J assigned. Such tables are incomplete; in checked studies, under half of the missing clones stem from an unresolved V gene, and the remainder is unexplained. V and J calls plus clone size are reproduced from that table; the DNA served to infer D and trimming. The sample contains 400,000 to 500,000 clones, 70% to 90% of them found a single time. Of the sample, approximately 1.5% falls within the top ten clones.

CDR1 SGDLS and CDR2 YYNGEE are derived from the germline V gene. From the cysteine up to the phenylalanine, the CDR3 has a length of 15 residues. The CDR3 DNA has 45 bases and is translated from base 1. V loses 0 bases at its end and J loses 4 bases; junction bases beyond the gene matches: 5. This entry is derived from a study of blood T cell repertoires in COVID-19 (TCRdb year 2020). Some background on the complete study: The collaborator samples originated in the United States, Italy and Spain and spanned the acute and convalescent phases of COVID-19. The material from the prospective study consisted of cDNA or gDNA derived from T cells, B-cell-depleted T cells, or PBMCs. Deeply sampled blood TCRbeta repertoires from subjects exposed to, actively infected with, or recovered from COVID-19 were included in the dataset. A freely available public database, intended as a resource for researchers studying the immune response to SARS-CoV-2, is where the repertoires were released. The samples were drawn from two sources: the first 160 participants of the ongoing ImmuneRACE study, and over 1,000 subjects contributed by 6 global collaborators. Sample metadata almost always included a de-identified subject ID, COVID-19 status, age in years and sex. Where available, HLA class I and class II types were taken from metadata supplied by the sample provider and were not determined by assay-based typing. The paper's findings and limits, for the study overall: The amount of clinical and demographic metadata varied by source and participant and was provided uncurated.

Enrolling through a virtual design, the prospective study's participants ranged in age from roughly 18 to 95 years and lived across some 23 United States geographic areas. To assign participants to cohorts, the prospective study relied on clinical history that participants themselves reported in a screening survey and a study questionnaire. Exposed participants had been in contact with someone with a PCR-confirmed or clinician-diagnosed COVID-19 case within 2 weeks of study entry. Each participant in the prospective study had whole blood, serum and a nasopharyngeal or oropharyngeal swab collected by mobile phlebotomists. Over an approximately 2-month period, participants in the prospective study had the option of providing additional blood draws and questionnaires. Before DNA extraction, prospective study blood samples were shipped either frozen or at room temperature.

The receptor comes from a woman aged 18 to 35 who had been exposed to COVID-19. The sequence joins TRBV9 to TRBJ2-7, with 9 bases matching TRBD1. Sequencing was carried out using PBMCs or T cells enriched from blood (not recorded which). For the CDR3, the sequence is CASSVDRGRGYEQYF. In nucleotide form, the sequence is TGTGCCAGCAGCGTAGACAGGGGGCGCGGTTACGAGCAGTACTTC.